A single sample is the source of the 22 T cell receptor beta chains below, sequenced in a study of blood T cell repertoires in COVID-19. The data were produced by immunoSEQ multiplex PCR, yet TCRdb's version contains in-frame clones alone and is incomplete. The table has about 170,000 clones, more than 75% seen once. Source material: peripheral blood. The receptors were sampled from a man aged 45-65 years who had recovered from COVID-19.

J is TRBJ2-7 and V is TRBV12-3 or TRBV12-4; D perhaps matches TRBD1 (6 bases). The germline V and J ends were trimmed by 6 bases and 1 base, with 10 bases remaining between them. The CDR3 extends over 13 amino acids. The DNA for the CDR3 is TGTGCCAGCAGACGAGGACAGTCCTACGAGCAGTACTTC. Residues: CASRRGQSYEQYF.

The CDR3 DNA follows: TGTGCCAGCAGTTACTCGGGGCTAGCGGTGTACAATGAGCAGTTCTTC. This sequence encodes CASSYSGLAVYNEQFF. The chain links TRBV6-2 or TRBV6-3 to TRBJ2-1; 7 bases agree with TRBD2. The CDR3 runs 16 residues. V shed 0 bases and J 4 bases; nucleotides not matched to a gene: 6. Germline lookup yields CDR1 MNHEY and CDR2 SVGEGT.

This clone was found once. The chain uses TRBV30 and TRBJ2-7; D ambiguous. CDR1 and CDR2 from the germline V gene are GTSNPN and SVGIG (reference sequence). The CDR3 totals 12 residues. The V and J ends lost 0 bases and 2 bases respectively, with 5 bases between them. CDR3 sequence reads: CAWSVLTYEQYF. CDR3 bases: TGTGCCTGGAGTGTACTCACCTACGAGCAGTACTTC.

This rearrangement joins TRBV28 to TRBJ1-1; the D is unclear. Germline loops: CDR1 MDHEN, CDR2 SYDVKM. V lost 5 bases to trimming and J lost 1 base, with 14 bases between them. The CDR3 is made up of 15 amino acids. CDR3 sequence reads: CASSLDGRPNTEAFF. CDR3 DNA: TGTGCCAGCAGTCTAGATGGGAGGCCGAACACTGAAGCTTTCTTT.

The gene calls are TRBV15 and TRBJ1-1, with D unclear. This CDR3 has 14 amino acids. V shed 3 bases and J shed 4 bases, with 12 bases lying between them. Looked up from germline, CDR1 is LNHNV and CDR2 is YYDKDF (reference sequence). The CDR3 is CATSRPVEGTEAFF. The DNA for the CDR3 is TGTGCCACCAGCAGGCCGGTCGAGGGCACTGAAGCTTTCTTT. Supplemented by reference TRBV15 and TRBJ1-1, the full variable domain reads DAMVIQNPRYQVTQFGKPVTLSCSQTLNHNVMYWYQQKSSQAPKLLFHYYDKDFNNEADTPDNFQSRRPNTSFCFLDIRSPGLGDTAMYLCATSRPVEGTEAFFGQGTRLTVV.

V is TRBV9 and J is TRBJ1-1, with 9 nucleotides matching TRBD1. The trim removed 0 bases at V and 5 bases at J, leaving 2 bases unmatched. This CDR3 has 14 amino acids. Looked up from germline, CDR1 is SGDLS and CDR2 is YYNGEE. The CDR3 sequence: CASSVVQGATEAFF. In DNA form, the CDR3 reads TGTGCCAGCAGCGTAGTACAGGGGGCGACTGAAGCTTTCTTT.

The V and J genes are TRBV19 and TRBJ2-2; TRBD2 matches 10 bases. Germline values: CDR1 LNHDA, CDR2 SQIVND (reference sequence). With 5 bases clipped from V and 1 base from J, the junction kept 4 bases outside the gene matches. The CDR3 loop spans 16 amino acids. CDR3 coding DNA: TGTGCCAGTAGTCCACGACTAGCGGGGAACACCGGGGAGCTGTTTTTT. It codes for CASSPRLAGNTGELFF. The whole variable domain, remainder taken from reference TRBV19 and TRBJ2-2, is DGGITQSPKYLFRKEGQNVTLSCEQNLNHDAMYWYRQDPGQGLRLIYYSQIVNDFQKGDIAEGYSVSREKKESFPLTVTSAQKNPTAFYLCASSPRLAGNTGELFFGEGSRLTVL.

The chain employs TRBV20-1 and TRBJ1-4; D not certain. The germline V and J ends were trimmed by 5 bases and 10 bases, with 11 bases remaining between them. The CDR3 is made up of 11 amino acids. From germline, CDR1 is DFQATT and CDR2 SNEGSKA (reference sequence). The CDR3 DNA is TGCAGTGCTCTCCTCTCCGGAAAACTGTTTTTT. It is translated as CSALLSGKLFF.

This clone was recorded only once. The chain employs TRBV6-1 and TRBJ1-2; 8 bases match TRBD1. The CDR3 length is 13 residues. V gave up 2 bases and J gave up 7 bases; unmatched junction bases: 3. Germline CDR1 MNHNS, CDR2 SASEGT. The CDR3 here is CASSEQGALGYTF. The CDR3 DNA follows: TGTGCCAGCAGTGAACAGGGGGCGCTTGGCTACACCTTC.

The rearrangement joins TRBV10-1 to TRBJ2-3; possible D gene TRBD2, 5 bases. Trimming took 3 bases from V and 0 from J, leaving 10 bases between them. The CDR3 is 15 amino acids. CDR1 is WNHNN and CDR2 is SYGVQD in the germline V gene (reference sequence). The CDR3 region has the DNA TGCGCCAGCAGTGAAGGACTGGGAAGCACAGATACGCAGTATTTT. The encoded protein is CASSEGLGSTDTQYF.

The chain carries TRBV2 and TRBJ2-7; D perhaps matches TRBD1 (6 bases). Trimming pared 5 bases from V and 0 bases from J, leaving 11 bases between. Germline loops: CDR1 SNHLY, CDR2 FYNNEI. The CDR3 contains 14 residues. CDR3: CASSLDRISYEQYF. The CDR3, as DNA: TGTGCCAGCAGTCTTGACAGGATCTCCTACGAGCAGTACTTC.

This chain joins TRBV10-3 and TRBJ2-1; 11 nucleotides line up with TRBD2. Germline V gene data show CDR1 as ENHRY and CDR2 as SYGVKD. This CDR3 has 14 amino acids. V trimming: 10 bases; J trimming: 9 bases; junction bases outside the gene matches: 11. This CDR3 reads CATSGLAGMGEQFF. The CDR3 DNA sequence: TGTGCCACCTCTGGACTAGCGGGTATGGGTGAGCAGTTCTTC.

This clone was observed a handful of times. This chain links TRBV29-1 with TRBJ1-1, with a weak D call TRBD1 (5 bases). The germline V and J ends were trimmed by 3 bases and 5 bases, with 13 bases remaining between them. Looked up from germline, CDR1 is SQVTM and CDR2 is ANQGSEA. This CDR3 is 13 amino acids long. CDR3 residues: CSVEYGAGTEAFF. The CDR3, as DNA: TGCAGCGTTGAGTACGGGGCGGGAACTGAAGCTTTCTTT.

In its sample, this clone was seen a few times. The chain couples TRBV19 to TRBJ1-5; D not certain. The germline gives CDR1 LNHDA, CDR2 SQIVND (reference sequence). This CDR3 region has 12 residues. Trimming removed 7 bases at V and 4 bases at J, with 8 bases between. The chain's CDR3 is CASTKTNQPQHF. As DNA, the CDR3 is TGTGCCAGTACCAAGACAAATCAGCCCCAGCATTTT.

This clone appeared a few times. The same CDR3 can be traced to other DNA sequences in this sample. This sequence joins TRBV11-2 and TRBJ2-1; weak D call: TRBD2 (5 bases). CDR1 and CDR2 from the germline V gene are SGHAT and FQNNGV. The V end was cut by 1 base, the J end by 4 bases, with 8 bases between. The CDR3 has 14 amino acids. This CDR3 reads CASSLVRGYNEQFF. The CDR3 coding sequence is TGTGCCAGCAGCTTAGTTCGGGGTTACAATGAGCAGTTCTTC. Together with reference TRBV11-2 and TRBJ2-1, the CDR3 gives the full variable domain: EAGVAQSPRYKIIEKRQSVAFWCNPISGHATLYWYQQILGQGPKLLIQFQNNGVVDDSQLPKDRFSAERLKGVDSTLKIQPAKLEDSAVYLCASSLVRGYNEQFFGPGTRLTVL.

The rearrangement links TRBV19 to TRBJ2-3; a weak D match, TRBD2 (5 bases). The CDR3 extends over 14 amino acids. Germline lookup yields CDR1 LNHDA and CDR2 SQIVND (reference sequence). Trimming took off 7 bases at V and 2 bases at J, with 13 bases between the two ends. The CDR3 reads CASKEGSHTDTQYF. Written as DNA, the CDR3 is TGTGCCAGTAAAGAGGGAAGTCACACAGATACGCAGTATTTT.

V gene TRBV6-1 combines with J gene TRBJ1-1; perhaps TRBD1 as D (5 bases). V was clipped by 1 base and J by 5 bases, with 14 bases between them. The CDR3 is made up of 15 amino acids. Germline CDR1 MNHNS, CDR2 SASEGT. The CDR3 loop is CASSEDAGVWTEAFF. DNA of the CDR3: TGTGCCAGCAGTGAAGATGCGGGGGTGTGGACTGAAGCTTTCTTT.

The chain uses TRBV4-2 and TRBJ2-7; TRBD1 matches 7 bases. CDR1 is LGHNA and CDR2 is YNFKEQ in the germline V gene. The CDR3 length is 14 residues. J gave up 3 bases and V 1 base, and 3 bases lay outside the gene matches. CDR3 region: CASSQAGQHYEQYF. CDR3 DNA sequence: TGTGCCAGCAGCCAAGCGGGACAGCACTACGAGCAGTACTTC.

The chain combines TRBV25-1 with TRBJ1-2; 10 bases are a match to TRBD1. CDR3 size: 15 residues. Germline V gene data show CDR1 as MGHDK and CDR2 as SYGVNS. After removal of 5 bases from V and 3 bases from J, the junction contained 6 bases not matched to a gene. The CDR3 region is CASSTGTGVYYGYTF. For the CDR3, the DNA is TGTGCCAGCAGTACCGGGACAGGGGTATACTATGGCTACACCTTC.

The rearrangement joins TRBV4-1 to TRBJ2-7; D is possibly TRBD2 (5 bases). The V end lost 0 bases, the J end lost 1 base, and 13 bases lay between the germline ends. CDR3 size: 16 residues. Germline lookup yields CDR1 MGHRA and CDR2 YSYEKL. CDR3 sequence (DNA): TGCGCCAGCAGCCAAGATCTTTGGACTCAATCCTACGAGCAGTACTTC. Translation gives CASSQDLWTQSYEQYF.

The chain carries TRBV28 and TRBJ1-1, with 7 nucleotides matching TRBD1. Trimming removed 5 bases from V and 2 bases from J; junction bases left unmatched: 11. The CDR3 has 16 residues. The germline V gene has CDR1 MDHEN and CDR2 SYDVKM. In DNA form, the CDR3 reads TGTGCCAGCAGTCCGTTTCGGACAGGAGCAAACACTGAAGCTTTCTTT. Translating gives CASSPFRTGANTEAFF.

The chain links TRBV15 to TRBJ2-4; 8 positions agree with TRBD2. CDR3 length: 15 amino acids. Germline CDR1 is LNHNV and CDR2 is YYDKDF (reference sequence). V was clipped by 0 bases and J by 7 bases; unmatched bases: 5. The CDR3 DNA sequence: TGTGCCACCAGCAGAGATACCCGGGGGGGTAACATTCAGTACTTC. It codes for CATSRDTRGGNIQYF.